This entry lists 11 T cell receptor beta chains sequenced from one sample in a study of neurological immune-mediated disorders. TCRdb used MiXCR to reprocess the 5' RACE reads, holding one entry per CDR3 protein. The sample holds about 70,000 distinct CDR3 sequences, approximately 5% seen once. The sample consisted of PBMCs. These receptors were taken from a woman in her 70s with multiple sclerosis.

This clonotype was seen repeatedly, ten times or more. The rearrangement links TRBV20-1 to TRBJ2-3; D call uncertain. CDR3 length: 11 amino acids. V was pared by 5 bases and J by 4 bases, with 7 bases between. Per germline, CDR1 DFQATT and CDR2 SNEGSKA (reference sequence). CDR3 coding DNA: TGCAGTGCTGGGAAGGCAGATACGCAGTATTTT. This sequence encodes CSAGKADTQYF.

This clonotype was found many times. The J gene is TRBJ1-5, the V gene TRBV5-5; D gene uncertain. V was clipped by 1 base and J by 4 bases, with 15 bases between them. Germline lookup yields CDR1 SGHKS and CDR2 YYEKEE (reference sequence). This CDR3 spans 16 amino acids. The CDR3 coding sequence is TGTGCCAGCAGCTTGATGATTATGGGGAGGAATCAGCCCCAGCATTTT. This translates into CASSLMIMGRNQPQHF.

The V call is TRBV11-2, the J call TRBJ1-6, with 9 bases identical to TRBD1. V lost 5 bases, J lost 6 bases, and 5 bases stayed unmatched. Germline V gives CDR1 SGHAT, CDR2 FQNNGV. The CDR3 is 15 residues long. The chain's CDR3 is CASSPGDRVNSPLHF. CDR3 DNA sequence: TGTGCCAGCAGCCCGGGGGACAGGGTTAATTCACCCCTCCACTTT.

This clonotype has at least ten counts. The chain couples TRBV20-1 to TRBJ2-5, with 7 bases that match TRBD1. CDR3 length: 12 amino acids. V lost 6 bases, J lost 2 bases, and 3 bases stayed unmatched. From germline, CDR1 is DFQATT and CDR2 SNEGSKA (reference sequence). Here the CDR3 reads CSAEDRQETQYF. In DNA form, the CDR3 reads TGCAGTGCCGAGGACAGGCAAGAGACCCAGTACTTC.

This chain links TRBV7-2 with TRBJ2-7; 13 nucleotides align to TRBD2. V trimming: 2 bases; J trimming: 6 bases; junction bases outside the gene matches: 10. The CDR3 consists of 17 residues. CDR1 is SGHTA and CDR2 is FQGNSA in the germline V gene. DNA of the CDR3: TGTGCCAGCAGCTTAACCCAACTAGCGGGAGGGCCGGTCGAGCAGTACTTC. Encoded protein: CASSLTQLAGGPVEQYF. The whole variable domain, remainder taken from reference TRBV7-2 and TRBJ2-7, is GAGVSQSPSNKVTEKGKDVELRCDPISGHTALYWYRQSLGQGLEFLIYFQGNSAPDKSGLPSDRFSAERTGGSVSTLTIQRTQQEDSAVYLCASSLTQLAGGPVEQYFGPGTRLTVT.

This clonotype was seen once. The rearrangement links TRBV5-1 to TRBJ1-2; no reliable D call. This CDR3 contains 13 residues. V was trimmed by 0 bases and J by 8 bases, leaving 11 bases between them. Germline V gene sequence: CDR1 SGHRS, CDR2 YFSETQ. CDR3 DNA: TGCGCCAGCAGCTTGGTGGCAGGCGACGGCTACACCTTC. Its translation: CASSLVAGDGYTF.

This clonotype was found many times. The rearrangement links TRBV12-3 or TRBV12-4 to TRBJ2-7; TRBD1 might be the D (5 bases). Trimming left V 5 bases short and J 3 bases short, with 14 bases between. The CDR3 totals 14 residues. CDR3 residues: CASSDSTSYYEQYF. CDR3 bases: TGTGCCAGCAGTGACAGTACTTCATACTACGAGCAGTACTTC.

The chain combines TRBV20-1 with TRBJ2-7; TRBD2 matches 16 bases. The CDR3 runs 16 residues. Germline trimming cut 7 bases from V and 5 bases from J; bases unmatched to any gene: 11. Germline loops: CDR1 DFQATT, CDR2 SNEGSKA (reference sequence). CDR3 nucleotide sequence: TGCAGTGGGTCCCCGGGACTAGCGGGAGGGCCCCACGAGCAGTACTTC. This encodes CSGSPGLAGGPHEQYF.

This clonotype was observed many times. V and J are TRBV27 and TRBJ1-3; 7 positions agree with TRBD1. The length of the CDR3 is 14 residues. V lost 6 bases to trimming and J lost 3 bases; unmatched junction nucleotides: 5. Germline lookup yields CDR1 MNHEY and CDR2 SMNVEV (reference sequence). The CDR3 sequence is CASRKQGSGNTIYF. The CDR3 DNA follows: TGTGCCAGCAGAAAACAGGGGAGTGGAAACACCATATATTTT.

This clonotype was seen ten or more times. The gene calls are TRBV29-1 and TRBJ2-1; maybe TRBD2 (6 bases). This CDR3 contains 13 residues. V shed 4 bases and J shed 7 bases, with 14 bases lying between them. Germline CDR1 is SQVTM and CDR2 is ANQGSEA. The CDR3 DNA reads TGCAGCGTTGTGGAGGGCCCGGGAAATGAGCAGTTCTTC. It yields the protein CSVVEGPGNEQFF.

This clonotype was seen at least ten times. The V gene is TRBV3-1, the J gene TRBJ2-1; no firm D call. The germline gives CDR1 LGHDT, CDR2 YNNKEL (reference sequence). Trimming shortened V by 3 bases and J by 7 bases, and 4 bases separated the two germline ends. The CDR3 totals 11 residues. DNA for the CDR3: TGTGCCAGCAGCCACCGGAATGAGCAGTTCTTC. Protein: CASSHRNEQFF.